This TCR beta chain appears in the sequencing data of a study of spatial heterogeneity in lung cancer. A single record per CDR3 protein comes from TCRdb applying MiXCR to the 5' RACE reads. The sample records approximately 17,000 distinct CDR3 sequences, approximately 20% being singletons. Regarding time point: blood at routine non-recurrence follow-up after resection. From germline, CDR1 is SGHAT and CDR2 FQNNGV. The CDR3 extends over 15 amino acids. With 0 bases removed from V and 5 bases from J, the gap between germline ends came to 11 bases. The sample holds many counts of this clonotype. The input for sequencing was PBMCs, taken at follow-up. The chain has TRBV11-2 and TRBJ2-1, with D possibly TRBD1 on 5 matching bases. The TCR originated in a male donor with early-stage non-small cell lung cancer. Here the CDR3 DNA reads TGTGCCAGCAGCTTAGATCTTGGACACCACAATGAGCAGTTCTTC. It specifies CASSLDLGHHNEQFF.